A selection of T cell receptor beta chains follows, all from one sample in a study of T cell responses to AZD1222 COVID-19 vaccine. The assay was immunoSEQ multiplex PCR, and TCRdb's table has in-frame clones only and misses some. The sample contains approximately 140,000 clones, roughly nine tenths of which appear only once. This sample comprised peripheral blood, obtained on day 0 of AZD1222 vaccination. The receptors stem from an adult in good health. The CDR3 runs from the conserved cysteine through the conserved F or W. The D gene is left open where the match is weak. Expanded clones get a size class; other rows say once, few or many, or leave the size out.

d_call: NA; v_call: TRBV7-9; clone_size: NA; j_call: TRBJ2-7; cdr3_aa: CASSLVLAAPSGEQYF; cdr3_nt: TGTGCCAGCAGCTTAGTTTTAGCGGCTCCTTCGGGTGAGCAGTACTTC
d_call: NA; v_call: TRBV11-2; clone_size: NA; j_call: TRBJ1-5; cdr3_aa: CASSLDGGWPQHF; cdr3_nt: TGTGCCAGCAGCTTAGATGGGGGTTGGCCCCAGCATTTT
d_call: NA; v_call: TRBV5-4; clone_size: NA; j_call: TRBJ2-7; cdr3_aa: CASSLAGTRMRTHEQYF; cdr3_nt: TGTGCCAGCAGCTTGGCCGGGACACGAATGCGGACCCACGAGCAGTACTTC
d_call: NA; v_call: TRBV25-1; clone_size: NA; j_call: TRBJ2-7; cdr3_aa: CASSELHEQYF; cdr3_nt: TGTGCCAGCAGTGAATTGCACGAGCAGTACTTC
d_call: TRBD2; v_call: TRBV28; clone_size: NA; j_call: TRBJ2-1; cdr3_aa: CASSPSGGWYNEQFF; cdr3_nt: TGTGCCAGCAGTCCGAGCGGGGGGTGGTACAATGAGCAGTTCTTC
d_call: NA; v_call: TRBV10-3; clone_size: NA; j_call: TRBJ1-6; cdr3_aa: CAISEETANSPLHF; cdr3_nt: TGTGCCATCAGTGAGGAGACGGCAAATTCACCCCTCCACTTT
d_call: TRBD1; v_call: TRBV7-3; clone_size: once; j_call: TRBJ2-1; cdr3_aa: CASSFAGTGSYNEQFF; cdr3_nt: TGTGCCAGCAGCTTCGCCGGGACAGGCTCCTACAATGAGCAGTTCTTC
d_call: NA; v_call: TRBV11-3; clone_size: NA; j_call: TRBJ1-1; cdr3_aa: CASSFATDTEAFF; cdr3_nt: TGTGCCAGCAGCTTCGCGACAGACACTGAAGCTTTCTTT
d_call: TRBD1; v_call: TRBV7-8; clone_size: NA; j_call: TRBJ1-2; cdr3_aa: CASQGQQSYGYTF; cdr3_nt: TGTGCCAGTCAGGGACAGCAGTCCTATGGCTACACCTTC
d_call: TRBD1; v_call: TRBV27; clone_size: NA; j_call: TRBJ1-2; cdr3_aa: CASSRDSSNYGYTF; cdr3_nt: TGTGCCAGCAGTCGGGACAGCTCTAACTATGGCTACACCTTC
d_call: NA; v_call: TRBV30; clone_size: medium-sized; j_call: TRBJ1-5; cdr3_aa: CAWSGKGNQPQHF; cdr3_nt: TGTGCCTGGAGTGGGAAAGGGAACCAGCCCCAGCATTTT
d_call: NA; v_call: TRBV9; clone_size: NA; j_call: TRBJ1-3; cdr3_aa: CASRGTGNTIYF; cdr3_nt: TGTGCCAGCCGAGGAACTGGAAACACCATATATTTT
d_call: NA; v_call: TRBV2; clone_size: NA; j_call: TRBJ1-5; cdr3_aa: CASSERGADNQPQHF; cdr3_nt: TGTGCCAGCAGTGAACGAGGGGCAGACAATCAGCCCCAGCATTTT
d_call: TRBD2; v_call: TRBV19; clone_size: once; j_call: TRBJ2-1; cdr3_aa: CASNLAGGYNEQFF; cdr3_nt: TGTGCCAGTAACCTAGCGGGGGGTTACAATGAGCAGTTCTTC
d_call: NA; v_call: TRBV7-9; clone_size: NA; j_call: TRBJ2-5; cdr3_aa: CASSLDSQETQYF; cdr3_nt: TGTGCCAGCAGCCTAGACAGCCAAGAGACCCAGTACTTC
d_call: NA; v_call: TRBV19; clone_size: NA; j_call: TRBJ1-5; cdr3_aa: CASRRTGFYSNQPQHF; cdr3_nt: TGTGCCAGTCGACGAACGGGCTTTTATAGCAATCAGCCCCAGCATTTT
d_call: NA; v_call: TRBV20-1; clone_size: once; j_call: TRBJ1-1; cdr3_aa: CSASAQGTEAFF; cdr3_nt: TGCAGTGCTAGTGCCCAGGGAACTGAAGCTTTCTTT
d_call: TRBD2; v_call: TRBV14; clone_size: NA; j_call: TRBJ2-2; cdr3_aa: CATSGGYGVNTGELFF; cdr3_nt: TGTGCCACGTCGGGGGGATACGGGGTGAACACCGGGGAGCTGTTTTTT
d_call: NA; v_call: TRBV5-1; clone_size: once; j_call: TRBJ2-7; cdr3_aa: CASSLMTKGSYEQYF; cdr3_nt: TGCGCCAGCAGCTTGATGACAAAGGGTTCCTACGAGCAGTACTTC
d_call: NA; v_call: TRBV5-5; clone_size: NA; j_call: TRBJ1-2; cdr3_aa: CASSLGDGNYGYTF; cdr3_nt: TGTGCCAGCAGCTTGGGGGACGGGAACTATGGCTACACCTTC
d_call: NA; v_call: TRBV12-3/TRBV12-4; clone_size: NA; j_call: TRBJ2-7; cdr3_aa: CASSLTSGSEQYF; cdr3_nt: TGTGCCAGCAGTCTCACCTCGGGGAGCGAGCAGTACTTC
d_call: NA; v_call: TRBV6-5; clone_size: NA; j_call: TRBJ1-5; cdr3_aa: CASSYSVRNQPQHF; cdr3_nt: TGTGCCAGCAGTTACTCGGTGCGCAATCAGCCCCAGCATTTT
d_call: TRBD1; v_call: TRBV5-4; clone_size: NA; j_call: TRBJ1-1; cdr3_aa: CASSVQGEENTEAFF; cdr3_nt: TGTGCCAGCAGCGTACAGGGGGAAGAGAACACTGAAGCTTTCTTT
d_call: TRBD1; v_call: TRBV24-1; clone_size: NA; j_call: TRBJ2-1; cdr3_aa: CATSDRTGDSYNEQFF; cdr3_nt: TGTGCCACCAGTGATCGAACAGGGGACTCCTACAATGAGCAGTTCTTC
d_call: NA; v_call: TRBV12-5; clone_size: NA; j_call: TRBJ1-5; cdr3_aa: CASGLVLRGPNQPQHF; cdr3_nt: TGTGCTAGTGGTTTGGTACTCAGGGGTCCCAATCAGCCCCAGCATTTT
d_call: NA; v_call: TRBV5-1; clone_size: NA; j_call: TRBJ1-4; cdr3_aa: CASRGDLNNEKLFF; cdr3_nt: TGCGCCAGCAGGGGGGACCTAAATAATGAAAAACTGTTTTTT
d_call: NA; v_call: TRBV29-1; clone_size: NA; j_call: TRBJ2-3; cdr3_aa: CSVRPGPGTDTQYF; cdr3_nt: TGCAGCGTCCGACCCGGACCTGGCACAGATACGCAGTATTTT
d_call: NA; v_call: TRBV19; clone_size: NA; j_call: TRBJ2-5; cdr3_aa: CASSRSMTYQETQYF; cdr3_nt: TGTGCCAGTAGTCGAAGTATGACGTACCAAGAGACCCAGTACTTC
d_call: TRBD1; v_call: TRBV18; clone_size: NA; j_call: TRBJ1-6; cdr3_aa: CASSSGQGTSPLHF; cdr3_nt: TGTGCCAGTTCCTCGGGACAGGGGACTTCACCCCTCCACTTT
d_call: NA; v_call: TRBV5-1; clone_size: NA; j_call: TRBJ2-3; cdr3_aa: CASSFMDVEDTQYF; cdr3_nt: TGCGCCAGCAGCTTTATGGACGTCGAGGATACGCAGTATTTT
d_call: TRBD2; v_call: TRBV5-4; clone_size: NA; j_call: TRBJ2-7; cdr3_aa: CASSSKTSGINEQYF; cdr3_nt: TGTGCCAGCAGCTCCAAGACTAGCGGGATTAACGAGCAGTACTTC
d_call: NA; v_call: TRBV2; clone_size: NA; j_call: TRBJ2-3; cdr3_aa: CASSEQRATQYF; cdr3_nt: TGTGCCAGCAGTGAACAAAGGGCTACGCAGTATTTT
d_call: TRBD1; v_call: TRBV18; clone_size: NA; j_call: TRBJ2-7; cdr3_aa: CASSPRQGWNEQYF; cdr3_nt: TGTGCCAGCTCACCGAGACAGGGGTGGAACGAGCAGTACTTC
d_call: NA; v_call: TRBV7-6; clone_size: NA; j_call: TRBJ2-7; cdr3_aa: CASSLGEPYEQYF; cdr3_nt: TGTGCCAGCAGCTTAGGGGAGCCCTACGAGCAGTACTTC
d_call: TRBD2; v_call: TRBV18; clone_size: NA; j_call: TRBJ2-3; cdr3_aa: CASSPRRTSGNGTDTQYF; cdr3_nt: TGTGCCAGCTCACCTAGACGGACTAGCGGGAATGGCACAGATACGCAGTATTTT
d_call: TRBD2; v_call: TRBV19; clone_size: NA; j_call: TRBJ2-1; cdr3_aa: CASSPRQTERGGEQFF; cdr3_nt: TGTGCCAGTAGTCCCCGGCAGACGGAGCGGGGCGGTGAGCAGTTCTTC